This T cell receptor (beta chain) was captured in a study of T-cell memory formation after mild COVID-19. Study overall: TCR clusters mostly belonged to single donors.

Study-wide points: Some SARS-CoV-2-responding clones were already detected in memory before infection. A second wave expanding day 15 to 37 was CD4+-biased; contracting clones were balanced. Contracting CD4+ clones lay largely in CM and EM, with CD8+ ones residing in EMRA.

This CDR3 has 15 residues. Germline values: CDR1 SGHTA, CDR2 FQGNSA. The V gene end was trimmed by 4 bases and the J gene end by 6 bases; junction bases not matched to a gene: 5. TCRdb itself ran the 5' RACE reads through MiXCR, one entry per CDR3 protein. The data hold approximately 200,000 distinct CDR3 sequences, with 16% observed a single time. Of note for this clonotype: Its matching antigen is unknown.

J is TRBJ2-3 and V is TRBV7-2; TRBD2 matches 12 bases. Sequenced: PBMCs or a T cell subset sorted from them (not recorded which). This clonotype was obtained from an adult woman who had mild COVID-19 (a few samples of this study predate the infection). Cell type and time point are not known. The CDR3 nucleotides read TGTGCCAGCAGCTATCTAGCGGGGGGGCCGGATACGCAGTATTTT. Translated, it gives CASSYLAGGPDTQYF.